A selection of T cell receptor beta chains follows, all from one sample in a study of regulatory T cells in long-lasting Graves disease. Using its own MiXCR run on the multiplex PCR reads, TCRdb lists one record per CDR3 protein. The data show some 370,000 distinct CDR3 sequences, approximately 12% seen once. These data were likewise used in another study, on T cells in Graves' hyperthyroidism and ophthalmopathy.

Source: peripheral blood mononuclear cells (PBMCs), taken at new diagnosis, from a patient treated with antithyroid drugs. The receptors here all came from a woman in her late teens or twenties with Graves disease. Both conserved end residues are part of each CDR3. Fields, in order: V gene, J gene, CDR3 protein.

TRBV15	TRBJ1-2	CATSSSGTDPYGYTF
TRBV4-3	TRBJ2-6	CASSQDFSSGANVLTF
TRBV6-2/TRBV6-3	TRBJ1-6	CASSATGTGSPLHF
TRBV7-9	TRBJ1-2	CASSSAGTVDGYTF
TRBV20-1	TRBJ2-3	CSAKDPLATDTQYF
TRBV15	TRBJ1-2	CATSLPGTAKGYTF
TRBV6-1	TRBJ1-5	CASSPRGGSEPQHF
TRBV27	TRBJ1-4	CASKEGWGGKLFF
TRBV4-1	TRBJ2-5	CASSQVGALGETQYF
TRBV7-9	TRBJ2-5	CASSPGGPLQETQYF
TRBV15	TRBJ2-1	CATSERGGYNEQFF
TRBV6-2/TRBV6-3	TRBJ2-3	CASSPRTSGFTDTRYF
TRBV10-3	TRBJ1-2	CAISIFGQGSPNYGYTF
TRBV20-1	TRBJ2-7	CSATYGGQGEGEQYF
TRBV28	TRBJ2-2	CASSFGSRGDGELFF
TRBV20-1	TRBJ1-5	CSVLQGLYSNQPQHF
TRBV2	TRBJ2-3	CASRDRLAGGTDTQYF
TRBV2	TRBJ1-5	CASTREQGANQPQHF
TRBV20-1	TRBJ1-6	CSARVPSYNSPLHF
TRBV6-2/TRBV6-3	TRBJ1-5	CAGSREVNQPQHF
TRBV29-1	TRBJ2-2	CSVARSGPINTGELFF
TRBV13	TRBJ2-3	CASTLWGLDLMTQYF
TRBV12-3/TRBV12-4	TRBJ2-5	CASSLAFGGATQETQYF
TRBV3-1	TRBJ2-1	CASSQGTAISYNEQFF
TRBV11-3	TRBJ2-1	CASSLDGLAGGRKFF
TRBV6-1	TRBJ1-5	CASTPRGTDQPQHF
TRBV11-2	TRBJ2-5	CASSQGLMSYQETQYF
TRBV2	TRBJ1-4	CASSSGRSEKLFF
TRBV27	TRBJ1-1	CASSLSAGGEAFF
TRBV30	TRBJ2-7	CAWSEAGGGEQYF
TRBV12-3/TRBV12-4	TRBJ1-5	CASSPDRVGQPQHF
TRBV28	TRBJ2-7	CASSLPVTYEQYF
TRBV27	TRBJ1-2	CASSLSGTENGYTF
TRBV25-1	TRBJ2-2	CASSDRNSDEGNTGELFF
TRBV12-3/TRBV12-4	TRBJ1-5	CASSSGQGTQPQHF
TRBV28	TRBJ2-1	CASSSPGTGIYNEQFF
TRBV11-2	TRBJ2-1	CASSLLRERYNEQFF
TRBV12-3/TRBV12-4	TRBJ2-1	CASSLHPSTYNEQFF
TRBV20-1	TRBJ2-3	CSAVPGRSTDTQYF
TRBV3-1	TRBJ2-1	CASSQVGTAYNEQFF
TRBV7-2	TRBJ1-4	CASSLGPRTDDHEKLFF
TRBV27	TRBJ1-6	CASSLSVRDTLVAPLHF
TRBV4-2	TRBJ2-5	CASSSTGKPPQETQYF
TRBV2	TRBJ1-2	CASRGQSTRGYTF
TRBV29-1	TRBJ1-1	CSVEDHGRGTTEAFF
TRBV28	TRBJ1-5	CASSLQPQHF
TRBV19	TRBJ1-5	CASRAGSGLRSQPQHF